These T cell receptor beta chains were read from a single sample in a study of OX40 agonist ivuxolimab in advanced cancers. The data were produced by immunoSEQ multiplex PCR, yet TCRdb's version contains in-frame clones alone and is incomplete. The sample has roughly 42,000 clones, about nine tenths seen once. The source material was CD4+ or CD8+ T cells sorted from blood, sampled in a trial of the OX40 agonist ivuxolimab. The receptors come from an adult with an advanced solid tumor such as melanoma, head and neck, liver or kidney cancer. The CDR3 runs from the conserved cysteine through the conserved F or W. D genes are given only for firm matches. Where a row states a size, it is once, few, many or the class of an expanded clone; other rows omit it.

j_gene | v_gene | abundance | d_gene | CDR3nt | CDR3aa
TRBJ2-1 | TRBV28 | . | TRBD2 | TGTGCCAGCAGTCTACCGGGACTAGCTTACAATGAGCAGTTCTTC | CASSLPGLAYNEQFF
TRBJ2-1 | TRBV4-1 | . | . | TGCGCCAGCAGCCAAGTCGCAGGCTCCTACAATGAGCAGTTCTTC | CASSQVAGSYNEQFF
TRBJ2-3 | TRBV6-4 | . | TRBD2 | TGTGCCAGCAGTGACCGAGCGGGAGAATCAGATACGCAGTATTTT | CASSDRAGESDTQYF
TRBJ2-2 | TRBV7-6 | . | . | TGTGCCAGCAGCTTCAGTTTGTCCTCATCGGACACCGGGGAGCTGTTTTTT | CASSFSLSSSDTGELFF
TRBJ2-5 | TRBV29-1 | . | . | TGCAGCGCCCGACTAGTGTTACCCCAAGAGACCCAGTACTTC | CSARLVLPQETQYF
TRBJ2-1 | TRBV29-1 | . | TRBD2 | TGCAGCGGACTAGCTGTCGAGCAGTTCTTC | CSGLAVEQFF
TRBJ2-3 | TRBV11-3 | . | TRBD1 | TGTGCCAGCAGGGACAGGGGAGCCGATACGCAGTATTTT | CASRDRGADTQYF
TRBJ2-7 | TRBV6-1 | once | TRBD2 | TGTGCCAGCAGTGAAGTCACTAGCGGGTACGAGCAGTACTTC | CASSEVTSGYEQYF
TRBJ2-7 | TRBV20-1 | . | . | TGCAGCAGTCTGATGGACGAGCAGTACTTC | CSSLMDEQYF
TRBJ2-1 | TRBV5-1 | . | . | TGCGCCAGCAGCTTAGAGACAGCCTACAATGAGCAGTTCTTC | CASSLETAYNEQFF
TRBJ2-7 | TRBV5-1 | . | TRBD1 | TGCGCCAGCAGCGCTGGATACAGGGGAGCGATGGACGAGCAGTACTTC | CASSAGYRGAMDEQYF
TRBJ2-2 | TRBV6-4 | . | TRBD2 | TGTGCCAGCAGTGTTCGAGCGGGAGACGGTGGCGGGGAGCTGTTTTTT | CASSVRAGDGGGELFF
TRBJ2-5 | TRBV9 | . | . | TGTGCCAGCAGCAGACCCAGGGGCTCGGGGGAGACCCAGTACTTC | CASSRPRGSGETQYF
TRBJ2-7 | TRBV6-5 | . | TRBD2 | TGTGCCAGCAGTTTAGCGGGAGCCTACGAGCAGTACTTC | CASSLAGAYEQYF
TRBJ2-1 | TRBV4-3 | . | . | TGCGCCAGCAGCCAAGGGATCTCCAATGAGCAGTTCTTC | CASSQGISNEQFF
TRBJ2-3 | TRBV28 | . | TRBD2 | TGTGCCAGCAGTTTGCCACTCCTAGCGGGAGGCCTCTCCCATATTGGAACAGATACGCAGTATTTT | CASSLPLLAGGLSHIGTDTQYF
TRBJ2-3 | TRBV27 | . | TRBD2 | TGTGCCAGCAGTTTCCTAGCGGGAGCAGATACGCAGTATTTT | CASSFLAGADTQYF
TRBJ2-7 | TRBV6-5 | . | TRBD1 | TGTGCCAGCAGTTTGACAGGGGCCCTCTACGAGCAGTACTTC | CASSLTGALYEQYF
TRBJ2-3 | TRBV9 | . | TRBD2 | TGTGCCAGCAGCGCGGGGACTAGCGGGAGACCAGAGGGAGATACGCAGTATTTT | CASSAGTSGRPEGDTQYF
TRBJ2-3 | TRBV2 | once | . | TGTGCCAGCACCCGAGTGGGGAACACAGATACGCAGTATTTT | CASTRVGNTDTQYF
TRBJ1-3 | TRBV7-2 | . | . | TGTGCCAGCAGCTTTAGTAGTAACGTCTACTCTGGAAACACCATATATTTT | CASSFSSNVYSGNTIYF
TRBJ1-3 | TRBV11-2 | . | . | TGTGCCAGCAGCTTAGATAGGGATCAGTTTCCTGGAAACACCATATATTTT | CASSLDRDQFPGNTIYF
TRBJ1-4 | TRBV28 | . | . | TGTGCCAGCAGTTTAAGTTCCCGGGAGGCAACTAATGAAAAACTGTTTTTT | CASSLSSREATNEKLFF
TRBJ2-3 | TRBV29-1 | . | TRBD2 | TGCAGCGTTGATGGACCCGACTCTAGCGGGAGAACAGATACGCAGTATTTT | CSVDGPDSSGRTDTQYF
TRBJ2-2 | TRBV18 | . | TRBD1 | TGTGCCAGCTCACCTCGGGACAGGACCGCGAACACCGGGGAGCTGTTTTTT | CASSPRDRTANTGELFF
TRBJ2-1 | TRBV7-9 | . | TRBD1 | TGTGCCAGCAGCTTCGGACAGGGGGATTACAATGAGCAGTTCTTC | CASSFGQGDYNEQFF
TRBJ2-5 | TRBV25-1 | . | . | TGTGCCAGCAGTGAGCTCGGAGACCAAGAGACCCAGTACTTC | CASSELGDQETQYF
TRBJ2-7 | TRBV5-5 | once | TRBD1 | TGTGCCAGCAGCTTTGGACAGGTGTCCTACGAGCAGTACTTC | CASSFGQVSYEQYF
TRBJ1-3 | TRBV7-9 | once | . | TGTGCCAGCAGCCCAGGACTTGACTCTGGAAACACCATATATTTT | CASSPGLDSGNTIYF
TRBJ2-1 | TRBV19 | once | TRBD2 | TGTGCCAGTAGTATTGTCGGGAGGGATGATGAGCAGTTCTTC | CASSIVGRDDEQFF
TRBJ2-3 | TRBV5-1 | . | . | TGCGCCAGCAGCACCTTTAGCCCAGATACGCAGTATTTT | CASSTFSPDTQYF
TRBJ2-7 | TRBV7-9 | . | TRBD1 | TGTGCCAGCAGTCGTACAGGGGTACCCTACGAGCAGTACTTC | CASSRTGVPYEQYF
TRBJ2-1 | TRBV5-1 | few | . | TGCGCCAGCAGCTTGGCTCGGAATGAGCAGTTCTTC | CASSLARNEQFF
TRBJ2-7 | TRBV4-1 | . | TRBD1 | TGCGCCAGCAGCCAAGCATCGAGGACAGGGCTAGACGAGCAGTACTTC | CASSQASRTGLDEQYF
TRBJ2-2 | TRBV7-9 | . | TRBD2 | TGTGCCAGCAGCTCGCTAGCGGCCCTGAACACCGGGGAGCTGTTTTTT | CASSSLAALNTGELFF
TRBJ1-1 | TRBV5-1 | . | TRBD1 | TGCGCCAGCACCGATGACAGGGCTGGAGCTTTCTTT | CASTDDRAGAFF
TRBJ2-7 | TRBV18 | . | TRBD2 | TGTGCCAGCTCACCCTCTAGCGGGAGGGCCTCCTACGAGCAGTACTTC | CASSPSSGRASYEQYF
TRBJ2-1 | TRBV7-9 | . | . | TGTGCCAGCAGCTCTAGCGCCTCTTACAATGAGCAGTTCTTC | CASSSSASYNEQFF
TRBJ2-1 | TRBV6-6 | . | . | TGTGCCAGCAGTTACCCCCCGACTACGTACAATGAGCAGTTCTTC | CASSYPPTTYNEQFF
TRBJ2-1 | TRBV13 | . | . | TGTGCCAGCAGCTTATGGCCCGAGGGGGGCGCTTTCAATGAGCAGTTCTTC | CASSLWPEGGAFNEQFF
TRBJ2-4 | TRBV16 | medium-sized | . | TGTGCCAGCAGCCTCGCCCGGGCCGCACTAGCCAAAAACATTCAGTACTTC | CASSLARAALAKNIQYF
TRBJ2-2 | TRBV7-9 | . | TRBD2 | TGTGCCAGCAGCTTATCAGCGGGGACCGGGGAGCTGTTTTTT | CASSLSAGTGELFF
TRBJ2-7 | TRBV25-1 | once | . | TGTGCCAGCAGTGAATCGGGGGAGCAGTACTTC | CASSESGEQYF
TRBJ2-5 | TRBV19 | . | . | TGTGCCACCGAGGGGGTGGGGCGGACCCAGTACTTC | CATEGVGRTQYF
TRBJ1-1 | TRBV28 | . | . | TGTGCCAGCAGTTTATCGTCAGGGTTAATGAACACTGAAGCTTTCTTT | CASSLSSGLMNTEAFF
TRBJ2-7 | TRBV7-8 | . | TRBD1 | TGTGCCAGCAGCACCGGACAGGGCTACTACGAGCAGTACTTC | CASSTGQGYYEQYF
TRBJ2-3 | TRBV7-9 | . | TRBD1 | TGTGCCAGCAGCTTAGTGGGCAGGGGGCAAACGCAGTATTTT | CASSLVGRGQTQYF
TRBJ2-1 | TRBV27 | . | . | TGTGCCAGCAGCCTCGGACAGATCAATGAGCAGTTCTTC | CASSLGQINEQFF
TRBJ1-2 | TRBV4-3 | . | . | TGCGCCAGCAGCCTAGACCCATCCTACGGGACCAACTATGGCTACACCTTC | CASSLDPSYGTNYGYTF
TRBJ2-1 | TRBV7-9 | . | TRBD2 | TGTGCCAGCAGCTTAGGGGCGGGAGGACCTTACAATGAGCAGTTCTTC | CASSLGAGGPYNEQFF
TRBJ2-3 | TRBV9 | . | TRBD1 | TGTGCCAGCAGCGTTTCCGGACAGGGGTGGGATACGCAGTATTTT | CASSVSGQGWDTQYF
TRBJ2-5 | TRBV5-1 | . | . | TGCGCCAGCAGCTTGAAACAGGCCGCGGCCGAGACCCAGTACTTC | CASSLKQAAAETQYF
TRBJ2-7 | TRBV6-1 | . | . | TGTGCCAGCAGTCTACAGGAGTTCCAATCCTACGAGCAGTACTTC | CASSLQEFQSYEQYF
TRBJ2-7 | TRBV16 | . | . | TGTGCCAGCAGCCAATTGGCGGGAAGAACCTACGAGCAGTACTTC | CASSQLAGRTYEQYF
TRBJ2-7 | TRBV28 | . | . | TGTGCCAGCAGCCCCGAGGCCCACGAGCAGTACTTC | CASSPEAHEQYF
TRBJ2-5 | TRBV4-2 | once | . | TGTGCCAGCAGCCAAGGGGGGGTGGACGAGACCCAGTACTTC | CASSQGGVDETQYF
TRBJ2-3 | TRBV6-5 | . | . | TGTGCCAGCAGTTACGTAGTCACAGATACGCAGTATTTT | CASSYVVTDTQYF
TRBJ2-5 | TRBV28 | . | . | TGTGCCAGCAGTTTTACAGGGGAGACCCAGTACTTC | CASSFTGETQYF
TRBJ2-7 | TRBV4-2 | . | TRBD2 | TGTGCCAGCAGCCAACTAGCGGGAGACTCCTACGAGCAGTACTTC | CASSQLAGDSYEQYF